What follows are 32 T cell receptor beta chains derived from one specimen sequenced in a study of PD-L1 blockade in urothelial cancer (dated by TCRdb to between 2016 and 2019). Receptor libraries were prepared by the immunoSEQ multiplex PCR assay. TCRdb's version of the immuneACCESS table is confined to in-frame rearrangements and falls short of the full clone set. An unresolved V gene accounts for under half of the shortfall where checked; the remainder is of unknown origin. This sample has under 35,000 clones in its table, and about 88% of those were observed once. The leading ten clones occupy over 6.5% of the sample. What the time point label conveys for this sample: peripheral blood 6 weeks after treatment start. This specimen consisted of PBMCs, obtained around atezolizumab (anti-PD-L1) treatment. The receptors come from an elderly man with urothelial cancer.

This sequence joins TRBV4-1 and TRBJ2-5; 9 bases fit TRBD2. J gave up 2 bases and V 0 bases, and 4 bases lay outside the gene matches. Germline V gene sequence: CDR1 MGHRA, CDR2 YSYEKL. CDR3 length: 16 amino acids. The CDR3 reads CASSQERGRAQETQYF. The CDR3 region has the DNA TGCGCCAGCAGCCAAGAACGCGGGAGGGCACAAGAGACCCAGTACTTC.

The chain couples TRBV5-1 to TRBJ1-1, with D perhaps TRBD1 (6 bases). The V gene lost 2 bases and the J gene lost 1 base, with 9 bases spanning the gap. Germline V CDR1 and CDR2: SGHRS, YFSETQ. The CDR3 is 14 residues long. CDR3 sequence (DNA): TGCGCCAGCAGCTTACAGGGTACGAACACTGAAGCTTTCTTT. Translating gives CASSLQGTNTEAFF.

V usage is TRBV7-2 and J usage is TRBJ1-2; 8 bases map to TRBD1. The CDR3 totals 15 residues. The germline V gene has CDR1 SGHTA and CDR2 FQGNSA. Losses at the gene ends were 5 bases for V and 4 bases for J; bases not matched to a gene: 9. CDR3 nucleotides: TGTGCCAGCAGCGGCGACAGGGGCACTCCCTATGGCTACACCTTC. The encoded protein is CASSGDRGTPYGYTF.

This clone showed up just once. The chain couples TRBV5-6 to TRBJ1-1; D unresolved. This CDR3 is built from 13 residues. Trimming shortened V by 7 bases and J by 3 bases, and 13 bases separated the two germline ends. In germline, CDR1 is SGHDT, CDR2 YYEEEE. The CDR3 bases are TGTGCCAGCTCGATCCCTAAACACACTGAAGCTTTCTTT. Residues: CASSIPKHTEAFF. The variable domain in full, completed from reference TRBV5-6 and TRBJ1-1, reads DAGVTQSPTHLIKTRGQQVTLRCSPKSGHDTVSWYQQALGQGPQFIFQYYEEEERQRGNFPDRFSGHQFPNYSSELNVNALLLGDSALYLCASSIPKHTEAFFGQGTRLTVV.

The V and J genes are TRBV29-1 and TRBJ1-5; 8 bases match TRBD1. After removal of 0 bases from V and 5 bases from J, the junction contained 12 bases not matched to a gene. This CDR3 contains 17 residues. Germline-derived CDR1 and CDR2 are SQVTM and ANQGSEA. CDR3 region: CSVEDYNSTGDDQPQHF. The CDR3 nucleotides are TGCAGCGTTGAAGACTATAACTCGACAGGGGACGATCAGCCCCAGCATTTT. Together with reference TRBV29-1 and TRBJ1-5, the CDR3 gives the full variable domain: SAVISQKPSRDICQRGTSLTIQCQVDSQVTMMFWYRQQPGQSLTLIATANQGSEATYESGFVIDKFPISRPNLTFSTLTVSNMSPEDSSIYLCSVEDYNSTGDDQPQHFGDGTRLSIL.

The chain links TRBV29-1 to TRBJ1-1; D remains unclear. Germline loops: CDR1 SQVTM, CDR2 ANQGSEA. V was shortened by 2 bases and J by 1 base, with 8 bases between the two germline ends. The CDR3 is 13 residues long. The CDR3 DNA reads as TGCAGCGTTGAAAGGCAGGCGAACACTGAAGCTTTCTTT. This gives the protein CSVERQANTEAFF.

This sequence joins TRBV5-1 and TRBJ1-2, with a tentative D call TRBD1 (6 bases). Looked up from germline, CDR1 is SGHRS and CDR2 is YFSETQ. V lost 3 bases to trimming and J lost 7 bases, with 16 bases between them. The CDR3 has 14 amino acids. As DNA, the CDR3 is TGCGCCAGCAGCTCGAACACCGAGGGGGTTGGCTACACCTTC. It codes for CASSSNTEGVGYTF.

The chain carries TRBV19 and TRBJ2-3, with 11 nucleotides matching TRBD2. V was pared by 6 bases and J by 1 base, with 0 bases of the junction left unmatched. Germline CDR1 reads LNHDA; CDR2 reads SQIVND (reference sequence). The CDR3 sequence is 14 residues long. The CDR3 spells CASRLAGGTDTQYF. The CDR3, as DNA: TGTGCCAGTAGACTAGCGGGAGGCACAGATACGCAGTATTTT.

The CDR3 protein is CAWSRGSNEQFF. The CDR3 DNA is TGTGCCTGGAGTCGCGGGAGCAATGAGCAGTTCTTC. The V gene is TRBV30, the J gene TRBJ2-1; 7 nucleotides match TRBD2. The CDR3 runs 12 residues. The J segment lost 6 bases and the V segment lost 2 bases, leaving 1 base of the junction unmatched. Germline CDR1 and CDR2: GTSNPN and SVGIG (reference sequence).

The chain combines TRBV15 with TRBJ1-6, with 7 positions matching TRBD1. J gave up 7 bases and V 4 bases, and 10 bases lay outside the gene matches. This CDR3 spans 16 amino acids. Germline-derived CDR1 and CDR2 are LNHNV and YYDKDF (reference sequence). CDR3 sequence reads: CATSTSRGSGNSPLHF. The CDR3 bases are TGTGCCACCAGCACCTCCAGGGGGTCAGGCAATTCACCCCTCCACTTT.

CDR3 in DNA: TGTGCCTGGAGTGTCCGTCCGTCAGCCGGGGAGCTGTTTTTT. It encodes CAWSVRPSAGELFF. The chain carries TRBV30 and TRBJ2-2; D remains ambiguous. Germline lookup yields CDR1 GTSNPN and CDR2 SVGIG (reference sequence). This CDR3 region has 14 residues. Trimming cost V 0 bases and J 6 bases, with 11 bases left between them. Based on the CDR3 plus reference TRBV30 and TRBJ2-2, the full variable domain is SQTIHQWPATLVQPVGSPLSLECTVEGTSNPNLYWYRQAAGRGLQLLFYSVGIGQISSEVPQNLSASRPQDRQFILSSKKLLLSDSGFYLCAWSVRPSAGELFFGEGSRLTVL.

The chain carries TRBV27 and TRBJ1-1; no definite D call. The CDR3 runs to 14 residues. The germline V gene has CDR1 MNHEY and CDR2 SMNVEV (reference sequence). Trimming took 6 bases from V and 1 from J, leaving 12 bases between them. CDR3 amino acids: CASRVLLGNTEAFF. DNA of the CDR3: TGTGCCAGCAGGGTTCTGCTAGGGAACACTGAAGCTTTCTTT.

The rearrangement joins TRBV7-9 to TRBJ2-2, with TRBD2 identical over 10 bases. Germline V gene lookup returns CDR1 SEHNR and CDR2 FQNEAQ (reference sequence). CDR3 size: 18 residues. J lost 0 bases, V lost 0 bases, and 4 bases had no gene match. The CDR3 sequence: CASSLAALAGPNTGELFF. CDR3 nucleotides: TGTGCCAGCAGCTTAGCGGCACTAGCGGGGCCGAACACCGGGGAGCTGTTTTTT.

This sequence joins TRBV19 and TRBJ1-3; D is perhaps TRBD1 (6 bases). The length of the CDR3 is 16 residues. Trimming removed 5 bases at V and 0 bases at J, with 14 bases between. Germline loops: CDR1 LNHDA, CDR2 SQIVND (reference sequence). CDR3 loop: CASSFDRSFSGNTIYF. The CDR3 bases are TGTGCCAGTAGTTTCGACAGGAGCTTCTCTGGAAACACCATATATTTT. The variable domain in full, with the rest retrieved from reference TRBV19 and TRBJ1-3, is DGGITQSPKYLFRKEGQNVTLSCEQNLNHDAMYWYRQDPGQGLRLIYYSQIVNDFQKGDIAEGYSVSREKKESFPLTVTSAQKNPTAFYLCASSFDRSFSGNTIYFGEGSWLTVV.

The V call is TRBV2, the J call TRBJ2-7; D gene unclear. V was clipped by 4 bases and J by 0 bases, with 7 bases between them. The length of the CDR3 is 13 residues. Germline V CDR1 and CDR2: SNHLY, FYNNEI. CDR3 region: CASSVDTSYEQYF. As DNA, the CDR3 is TGTGCCAGCAGTGTTGACACCTCCTACGAGCAGTACTTC.

This clone has just a few counts. This sample includes further DNA sequences coding for the same CDR3. V gene TRBV5-4 combines with J gene TRBJ2-7, with 7 bases aligning to TRBD1. The length of the CDR3 is 13 residues. Per germline, CDR1 SGHNT and CDR2 YYREEE (reference sequence). V trimming: 4 bases; J trimming: 3 bases; junction bases outside the gene matches: 4. In DNA, the CDR3 is TGTGCCAGCAGCCCGGACAGGATCTACGAGCAGTACTTC. It encodes CASSPDRIYEQYF.

The chain is built from TRBV7-9 and TRBJ2-3, with TRBD2 matching 10 bases. The CDR3 consists of 17 residues. The germline V gene has CDR1 SEHNR and CDR2 FQNEAQ (reference sequence). J lost 0 bases, V lost 3 bases, and 6 bases had no gene match. The CDR3: CASSLGTSGASTDTQYF. CDR3 DNA: TGTGCCAGCAGCTTGGGTACTAGCGGGGCTAGCACAGATACGCAGTATTTT.

The V gene is TRBV27, the J gene TRBJ2-1; no firm D call. Germline V gene sequence: CDR1 MNHEY, CDR2 SMNVEV (reference sequence). V was trimmed by 1 base and J by 4 bases, leaving 8 bases between them. The CDR3 has 14 amino acids. This CDR3 is CASSLFRLYNEQFF. The CDR3, as DNA: TGTGCCAGCAGTTTATTCCGCCTATACAATGAGCAGTTCTTC.

The V and J genes are TRBV4-3 and TRBJ1-5, with D unresolved. The germline V gene encodes CDR1 LGHNA and CDR2 YSLEER. CDR3 length equals 13 residues. V lost 0 bases and J 9 bases, leaving 9 bases between the germline ends. In DNA, the CDR3 is TGCGCCAGCAGCCAAGATTTGGAGGGGCCCCAGCATTTT. This translates into CASSQDLEGPQHF.

J is TRBJ2-6 and V is TRBV30; D is unresolved. The CDR3 sequence is 15 residues long. Germline V gene data show CDR1 as GTSNPN and CDR2 as SVGIG (reference sequence). V was clipped by 2 bases and J by 6 bases, with 14 bases between them. Here the CDR3 reads CAWSSDRLEANVLTF. CDR3 nucleotide sequence: TGTGCCTGGAGTTCCGACCGGCTAGAGGCCAACGTCCTGACTTTC.

The V call is TRBV19, the J call TRBJ2-7, with D unclear. Germline CDR1 LNHDA, CDR2 SQIVND (reference sequence). V shed 5 bases and J shed 2 bases, with 10 bases lying between them. The length of the CDR3 is 13 residues. CDR3 amino acids: CASSPYTAYEQYF. Written as DNA, the CDR3 is TGTGCCAGTAGTCCTTACACAGCCTACGAGCAGTACTTC.

This sequence joins TRBV5-1 and TRBJ1-6; the match to TRBD1 covers 11 bases. With 0 bases clipped from V and 13 bases from J, the junction kept 6 bases outside the gene matches. The CDR3 is 15 residues long. The germline CDR1 and CDR2 sequences are SGHRS and YFSETQ. The CDR3 sequence is CASSLDGQGAEPLHF. The CDR3 coding sequence is TGCGCCAGCAGCTTGGATGGACAGGGGGCTGAGCCCCTCCACTTT.

The J gene is TRBJ2-5, the V gene TRBV19; 12 bases are a match to TRBD2. The ends lost 5 bases at V and 5 bases at J; junction bases unmatched: 3. The CDR3 extends over 14 amino acids. Germline V gives CDR1 LNHDA, CDR2 SQIVND (reference sequence). Here the CDR3 DNA reads TGTGCCAGTAGTGAACTAGCGGGAGGCGAGACCCAGTACTTC. This gives the protein CASSELAGGETQYF.

The chain employs TRBV15 and TRBJ2-3, with D perhaps matching TRBD2 (6 bases). The germline V gene encodes CDR1 LNHNV and CDR2 YYDKDF (reference sequence). This CDR3 has 17 residues. V was clipped by 0 bases and J by 6 bases, with 19 bases between them. CDR3 in DNA: TGTGCCACCAGCAGAGATCTGAGTGGGCGGGATTGGGATACGCAGTATTTT. Residues: CATSRDLSGRDWDTQYF. The complete variable domain, with remaining parts taken from reference TRBV15 and TRBJ2-3, reads DAMVIQNPRYQVTQFGKPVTLSCSQTLNHNVMYWYQQKSSQAPKLLFHYYDKDFNNEADTPDNFQSRRPNTSFCFLDIRSPGLGDTAMYLCATSRDLSGRDWDTQYFGPGTRLTVL.

The chain uses TRBV30 and TRBJ1-2, with a weak D call TRBD1 (5 bases). Germline lookup yields CDR1 GTSNPN and CDR2 SVGIG (reference sequence). V lost 0 bases and J 7 bases, leaving 15 bases between the germline ends. CDR3 length: 14 residues. Written as DNA, the CDR3 is TGTGCCTGGAGTGTACAGGTCGGCTTCGGTGGCTACACCTTC. Translating gives CAWSVQVGFGGYTF.

V and J are TRBV28 and TRBJ2-5, with no clear D. This CDR3 comprises 13 residues. Trimming cost V 3 bases and J 2 bases, with 7 bases left between them. CDR1 is MDHEN, CDR2 SYDVKM, per germline. This chain's CDR3 is CASSFGRQETQYF. The CDR3 bases are TGTGCCAGCAGTTTCGGCAGGCAAGAGACCCAGTACTTC.

The rearrangement joins TRBV7-9 to TRBJ1-3; no firm D call. V lost 7 bases to trimming and J lost 0 bases, with 19 bases between them. The CDR3 is made up of 17 amino acids. Germline V lookup: CDR1 SEHNR, CDR2 FQNEAQ (reference sequence). For the CDR3, the DNA is TGTGCCAGCACCCCGGCACCCGGAGACCTCTCTGGAAACACCATATATTTT. Translation gives CASTPAPGDLSGNTIYF.

This chain links TRBV2 with TRBJ1-4; 7 positions agree with TRBD1. Germline CDR1 and CDR2: SNHLY and FYNNEI. With 0 bases clipped from V and 5 bases from J, the junction kept 3 bases outside the gene matches. This CDR3 contains 15 residues. CDR3 nucleotides: TGTGCCAGCAGTGAAGCCGGGACAGAGAATGAAAAACTGTTTTTT. Its translation: CASSEAGTENEKLFF.

The chain employs TRBV18 and TRBJ1-2; no firm D call. The CDR3 has 15 amino acids. CDR1 is KGHSH, CDR2 LQKENI, per germline. With 6 bases removed from V and 4 bases from J, the gap between germline ends came to 18 bases. CDR3 bases: TGTGCCAGCTCTCATGACCGGAGGGATAGCTATGGCTACACCTTC. Amino acids: CASSHDRRDSYGYTF.

This clone was seen more than once but under ten times. The genes are TRBV4-2 and TRBJ2-7; tentative D call: TRBD2 (5 bases). The CDR3 totals 15 residues. Per the germline V gene, CDR1 is LGHNA and CDR2 is YNFKEQ. Trimming shortened V by 0 bases and J by 6 bases, and 15 bases separated the two germline ends. This CDR3 reads CASSQDYGETVEQYF. The CDR3 bases are TGTGCCAGCAGCCAAGATTATGGGGAGACGGTCGAGCAGTACTTC.

V usage is TRBV4-3 and J usage is TRBJ2-2; 9 nucleotides agree with TRBD1. The germline gives CDR1 LGHNA, CDR2 YSLEER. The V gene end was trimmed by 0 bases and the J gene end by 1 base; junction bases not matched to a gene: 3. The CDR3 is 17 amino acids. CDR3 protein: CASSQDRDRVNTGELFF. CDR3 DNA sequence: TGCGCCAGCAGCCAAGACAGGGACAGGGTGAACACCGGGGAGCTGTTTTTT.

The V gene is TRBV30, the J gene TRBJ2-1; TRBD1 matches 9 bases. Germline loops: CDR1 GTSNPN, CDR2 SVGIG (reference sequence). CDR3 length: 14 amino acids. Trimming took 5 bases from V and 5 from J; bases not matched to a gene: 7. This CDR3 reads CAWVTGTGNNEQFF. The CDR3 DNA is TGTGCCTGGGTGACCGGGACAGGGAACAATGAGCAGTTCTTC.